This is a list of T cell receptor beta chains from one sample in a study of blood T cell repertoires in COVID-19. Assay: immunoSEQ multiplex PCR; the TCRdb copy retains only in-frame clones and omits some. The repertoire holds about 260,000 clones, with 75% to 90% as singletons. Input material: peripheral blood. Every receptor here comes from a man in his 60s who had recovered from COVID-19. CDR3s include the opening cysteine and the closing phenylalanine or tryptophan. The D gene is left open where the match is weak. A clone size is listed for some rows: how often the clone was seen (once, few, many), or a class if it is expanded.

>15|TRBV7-7|.|TRBJ2-7|TRBD2
CASSLGGGRTYEQYF
TGTGCCAGCAGCTTAGGCGGCGGGAGGACCTACGAGCAGTACTTC
>13|TRBV5-4|few|TRBJ1-6|.
CASSPGANSPLHF
TGTGCCAGCAGCCCAGGGGCGAATTCACCCCTCCACTTT
>16|TRBV10-2|.|TRBJ2-7|TRBD2
CASSNLLAGGSYEQYF
TGCGCCAGCAGTAACCTACTAGCGGGAGGCTCCTACGAGCAGTACTTC
>11|TRBV30|.|TRBJ2-1|.
CAWSSENEQFF
TGTGCCTGGAGTTCTGAGAATGAGCAGTTCTTC
>19|TRBV9|.|TRBJ2-3|.
CASSPRPLLTTVSTDTQYF
TGTGCCAGCAGCCCCCGACCCCTGCTCACGACAGTTAGCACAGATACGCAGTATTTT
>15|TRBV19|.|TRBJ1-5|TRBD1
CASRLTGVSNQPQHF
TGTGCCAGTAGATTGACAGGGGTTAGCAATCAGCCCCAGCATTTT
>15|TRBV13|.|TRBJ2-2|.
CASSGQQVNTGELFF
TGTGCCAGCAGCGGACAGCAGGTGAACACCGGGGAGCTGTTTTTT
>17|TRBV5-4|.|TRBJ2-7|TRBD2
CASSRASGGASPHEQYF
TGTGCCAGCAGCCGTGCGAGCGGGGGGGCGTCGCCCCACGAGCAGTACTTC
>16|TRBV19|.|TRBJ2-1|TRBD2
CASSIGGTSFSNEQFF
TGTGCCAGTAGTATAGGTGGGACTAGCTTTAGCAATGAGCAGTTCTTC
>15|TRBV11-3|.|TRBJ2-1|TRBD2
CASSLGGGAGNEQFF
TGTGCCAGCAGCTTAGGCGGGGGGGCCGGGAATGAGCAGTTCTTC
>13|TRBV7-8|.|TRBJ2-3|.
CASSLAWGNTQYF
TGTGCCAGCAGCTTAGCGTGGGGCAATACGCAGTATTTT
>15|TRBV4-1|.|TRBJ2-2|.
CASSQAAGNTGELFF
TGCGCCAGCAGCCAAGCCGCGGGGAACACCGGGGAGCTGTTTTTT